The 27 T cell receptor beta chains below come from one sample, sequenced in a study of T cells in Graves' hyperthyroidism and ophthalmopathy. The source material, RNA transcripts, was used to amplify TCR beta CDR3 regions. A set of HTBI primers served as the primers for a first-round RT-PCR of the TCR CDR3. One entry per CDR3 protein results from TCRdb running MiXCR on the multiplex PCR reads. The table has around 56,000 distinct CDR3 sequences, about 49% seen once; the top ten hold around 11%. The specimen was blood. These receptors originate from a woman between 25 and 40 years old with Graves' ophthalmopathy.

The V and J genes are TRBV10-3 and TRBJ2-3; 15 positions agree with TRBD2. Per germline, CDR1 ENHRY and CDR2 SYGVKD. The V and J ends lost 11 bases and 4 bases, in that order; junction bases with no gene match: 7. This CDR3 has 15 residues. The CDR3 DNA follows: TGTGCCGCCTCGGGACTAGCGGGAGGAGCAGATACGCAGTATTTT. This sequence encodes CAASGLAGGADTQYF.

This clonotype was seen repeatedly, ten times or more. The chain carries TRBV6-5 and TRBJ2-5, with TRBD2 matching over 13 bases. The germline gives CDR1 MNHEY, CDR2 SVGAGI. This CDR3 spans 15 amino acids. The J segment lost 4 bases and the V segment lost 6 bases, leaving 5 bases of the junction unmatched. DNA of the CDR3: TGTGCCAGCAGACGGACTAGCGGGAGTATAGAGACCCAGTACTTC. Translating gives CASRRTSGSIETQYF.

CDR3: CASSSRTGDEQYF. The CDR3 nucleotides are TGTGCCAGCAGTTCACGGACAGGGGACGAGCAGTACTTC. This chain connects TRBV2 to TRBJ2-7; 9 nucleotides agree with TRBD1. Germline trimming cut 5 bases from V and 5 bases from J; bases unmatched to any gene: 4. The CDR3 totals 13 residues. Germline CDR1 SNHLY, CDR2 FYNNEI.

This chain connects TRBV28 to TRBJ2-7; D possibly corresponds to TRBD1 (6 bases). The CDR3 contains 16 residues. Germline loops: CDR1 MDHEN, CDR2 SYDVKM. V was cut by 2 bases and J by 2 bases, with 16 bases left in between. The CDR3 here is CASSLKGHRLAYEQYF. The CDR3 DNA is TGTGCCAGCAGTTTAAAGGGACACCGACTCGCCTACGAGCAGTACTTC.

This clonotype was detected ten times or more. V usage is TRBV19 and J usage is TRBJ1-2, with D unclear. The CDR3 runs to 16 residues. Trimming left V 7 bases short and J 4 bases short, with 22 bases between. From germline, CDR1 is LNHDA and CDR2 SQIVND (reference sequence). CDR3 sequence reads: CASTVVTASSSYGYTF. In DNA, the CDR3 is TGTGCCAGTACCGTGGTAACGGCGAGCTCGAGCTATGGCTACACCTTC.

The rearrangement links TRBV7-9 to TRBJ2-2; tentatively, D is TRBD2 (6 bases). CDR1 is SEHNR, CDR2 FQNEAQ, per germline (reference sequence). Trimming pared 6 bases from V and 3 bases from J, leaving 20 bases between. This CDR3 contains 17 residues. The CDR3 spells CASSHPGGTGDTGELFF. The CDR3 DNA is TGTGCCAGCAGTCACCCCGGTGGGACGGGGGACACCGGGGAGCTGTTTTTT.

This chain joins TRBV20-1 and TRBJ2-2; weak D call: TRBD2 (5 bases). From germline, CDR1 is DFQATT and CDR2 SNEGSKA (reference sequence). The CDR3 is 15 amino acids. V dropped 6 bases and J dropped 0 bases, with 14 bases sitting between them. CDR3: CSAGGLGSNTGELFF. The CDR3 nucleotides are TGCAGTGCCGGAGGACTGGGCTCGAACACCGGGGAGCTGTTTTTT.

This chain links TRBV7-2 with TRBJ2-5; maybe TRBD2 (6 bases). Germline values: CDR1 SGHTA, CDR2 FQGNSA. The length of the CDR3 is 13 residues. V was cut by 6 bases and J by 4 bases, with 12 bases left in between. The CDR3 DNA reads TGTGCCAGCAGTTTCTTTAGCGGAGAGACCCAGTACTTC. Amino acid sequence: CASSFFSGETQYF. Variable domain in full (rest from reference TRBV7-2 and TRBJ2-5): GAGVSQSPSNKVTEKGKDVELRCDPISGHTALYWYRQSLGQGLEFLIYFQGNSAPDKSGLPSDRFSAERTGGSVSTLTIQRTQQEDSAVYLCASSFFSGETQYFGPGTRLLVL.

The gene calls are TRBV7-3 and TRBJ2-3; D gene unclear. The germline V gene has CDR1 SGHTA and CDR2 FQGTGA. V lost 3 bases and J 8 bases, leaving 18 bases between the germline ends. The CDR3 length is 15 residues. CDR3 sequence reads: CASSFHGPATPTQYF. In nucleotides, the CDR3 is TGTGCCAGCAGCTTTCATGGGCCCGCGACTCCTACGCAGTATTTT.

In this sample, this clonotype turned up a few times. The V and J genes are TRBV28 and TRBJ2-2; TRBD1 matches 9 bases. V lost 6 bases, J lost 4 bases, and 12 bases stayed unmatched. The germline CDR1 and CDR2 sequences are MDHEN and SYDVKM. The CDR3 runs to 17 residues. CDR3 sequence reads: CASRAPQGAQFTGELFF. The CDR3 coding sequence is TGTGCCAGCAGGGCCCCACAGGGGGCGCAGTTCACCGGGGAGCTGTTTTTT. Looking up the rest from reference TRBV28 and TRBJ2-2 gives the full variable domain: DVKVTQSSRYLVKRTGEKVFLECVQDMDHENMFWYRQDPGLGLRLIYFSYDVKMKEKGDIPEGYSVSREKKERFSLILESASTNQTSMYLCASRAPQGAQFTGELFFGEGSRLTVL.

This clonotype is medium-sized by share. This chain links TRBV2 with TRBJ2-7; possible D gene TRBD2, 6 bases. The V and J ends lost 10 bases and 2 bases respectively, with 18 bases between them. This CDR3 has 14 amino acids. The germline gives CDR1 SNHLY, CDR2 FYNNEI. The CDR3 loop reads CATKGLAQTYEQYF. The CDR3, as DNA: TGTGCCACCAAGGGTCTAGCGCAGACCTACGAGCAGTACTTC.

This clonotype was recorded at least ten times. The genes are TRBV6-1 and TRBJ1-6; D unresolved. CDR1 and CDR2 from the germline V gene are MNHNS and SASEGT. This CDR3 spans 13 amino acids. V was shortened by 5 bases and J by 6 bases, with 8 bases between the two germline ends. CDR3 amino acids: CASSYPSNSPLHF. In DNA form, the CDR3 reads TGTGCCAGCAGTTATCCAAGTAATTCACCCCTCCACTTT.

This chain connects TRBV7-8 to TRBJ2-7; 11 bases fit TRBD2. V shed 6 bases and J 4 bases; nucleotides not matched to a gene: 5. The CDR3 totals 14 residues. The germline gives CDR1 SGHVS, CDR2 FQNEAQ. CDR3 coding DNA: TGTGCCAGCAGGCCGTTAGCGGGAGGGTACGAGCAGTACTTC. It encodes CASRPLAGGYEQYF.

This clonotype was seen once. This sequence joins TRBV6-6 and TRBJ2-2; the D is unclear. The V gene lost 10 bases and the J gene lost 2 bases, with 20 bases spanning the gap. This CDR3 has 16 residues. Germline V lookup: CDR1 MNHNY, CDR2 SVGAGI (reference sequence). The CDR3 region is CATLGCTERNTGELFF. In DNA form, the CDR3 reads TGTGCCACCCTGGGTTGCACTGAGCGAAACACCGGGGAGCTGTTTTTT.

The chain combines TRBV9 with TRBJ2-1; D gene unclear. The V end lost 10 bases, the J end lost 9 bases, and 17 bases lay between the germline ends. Germline V lookup: CDR1 SGDLS, CDR2 YYNGEE. The CDR3 contains 12 residues. CDR3: CAGSLGGGEQFF. The CDR3 nucleotides read TGTGCCGGTAGCTTGGGCGGCGGTGAGCAGTTCTTC.

The sample holds many counts of this clonotype. This chain connects TRBV15 to TRBJ2-7, with TRBD1 matching over 9 bases. Per germline, CDR1 LNHNV and CDR2 YYDKDF (reference sequence). Germline trimming cut 2 bases from V and 3 bases from J; bases unmatched to any gene: 8. The CDR3 totals 16 residues. The CDR3: CATSRFTGGKGYEQYF. CDR3 in DNA: TGTGCCACCAGCAGATTCACAGGGGGCAAGGGCTACGAGCAGTACTTC.

This clonotype was seen many times. J is TRBJ2-1 and V is TRBV7-3, with 8 bases fitting TRBD2. This CDR3 comprises 17 residues. V lost 5 bases, J lost 6 bases, and 15 bases stayed unmatched. The germline CDR1 and CDR2 sequences are SGHTA and FQGTGA. DNA for the CDR3: TGTGCCAGCAGCCCAATCCCAAGCGGGAGAGGGGGCAATGAGCAGTTCTTC. It codes for CASSPIPSGRGGNEQFF.

A word on this clonotype: An end of the junction does not agree with germline; a read error may underlie this. This rearrangement joins TRBV20-1 to TRBJ1-3; D is ambiguous. Germline CDR1 and CDR2: DFQATT and SNEGSKA (reference sequence). CDR3 length: 10 amino acids. CDR3 bases: TGCAGCGCTAAGGGAAACATCATATATTTT. Translating it yields CSAKGNIIYF.

In its sample, this clonotype was seen many times. V usage is TRBV29-1 and J usage is TRBJ2-5, with D perhaps being TRBD1 or TRBD2 (5 bases each). The CDR3 runs 16 residues. CDR1 is SQVTM, CDR2 ANQGSEA, per germline. V was clipped by 1 base and J by 1 base, with 16 bases between them. Here the CDR3 reads CSVEGGVSPLQETQYF. As DNA, the CDR3 is TGCAGCGTTGAAGGAGGGGTGTCACCCCTCCAAGAGACCCAGTACTTC.

In this sample, this clonotype turned up many times. Here the CDR3 DNA reads TGTGCCACCAGCAGAGGGGAGACAATGACCCAGTACTTC. Residues: CATSRGETMTQYF. The V gene is TRBV15, the J gene TRBJ2-5; D is perhaps TRBD2 (5 bases). V was shortened by 1 base and J by 7 bases, with 10 bases between the two germline ends. The CDR3 is 13 amino acids. The V gene's germline CDR1 is LNHNV and CDR2 YYDKDF (reference sequence). Using reference TRBV15 and TRBJ2-5 for the parts outside the CDR3, the full variable domain is DAMVIQNPRYQVTQFGKPVTLSCSQTLNHNVMYWYQQKSSQAPKLLFHYYDKDFNNEADTPDNFQSRRPNTSFCFLDIRSPGLGDTAMYLCATSRGETMTQYFGPGTRLLVL.

V usage is TRBV12-3 or TRBV12-4 and J usage is TRBJ1-6; perhaps TRBD1 as D (6 bases). The CDR3 extends over 14 amino acids. V lost 5 bases and J 8 bases, leaving 13 bases between the germline ends. The CDR3 sequence: CASSLGGRDSPLHF. The CDR3 bases are TGTGCCAGCAGTCTCGGGGGGCGTGATTCACCCCTCCACTTT.

In its sample, this clonotype was seen once. One end of the junction fails to match germline, which may point to a read error. This chain joins TRBV7-9 and TRBJ1-4; 9 nucleotides line up with TRBD1. Germline CDR1 SEHNR, CDR2 FQNEAQ (reference sequence). The CDR3 sequence is 14 residues long. The CDR3 sequence: CASSSWTGDEKPFF. For the CDR3, the DNA is TGTGCCAGCAGCTCCTGGACAGGGGATGAAAAACCGTTTTTT.

Many counts were recorded for this clonotype. This chain uses TRBV5-4 with TRBJ1-1; tentatively, D is TRBD1 (6 bases). Germline CDR1 SGHNT, CDR2 YYREEE (reference sequence). V shed 3 bases and J shed 5 bases, with 11 bases lying between them. The CDR3 covers 13 residues. CDR3 in DNA: TGTGCCAGCAGCTCCAGGGGATCAACTGAAGCTTTCTTT. Translated: CASSSRGSTEAFF.

The CDR3 protein is CAISWTGTEAFF. CDR3 nucleotide sequence: TGTGCCATCAGCTGGACAGGCACTGAAGCTTTCTTT. The chain joins TRBV10-3 to TRBJ1-1, with 7 bases lining up with TRBD1. The V gene's germline CDR1 is ENHRY and CDR2 SYGVKD. The junction had 2 bases not matched to a gene; V was cut back by 6 bases and J by 4 bases. CDR3 length equals 12 residues.

Many counts were recorded for this clonotype. CDR3 bases: TGCAGTGCTGGGAAGGGTAGCTGGAGCTCCTACAATGAGCAGTTCTTC. Amino acid sequence: CSAGKGSWSSYNEQFF. The chain uses TRBV20-1 and TRBJ2-1; D is ambiguous. The length of the CDR3 is 16 residues. The germline V gene has CDR1 DFQATT and CDR2 SNEGSKA (reference sequence). V lost 5 bases, J lost 0 bases, and 17 bases lay in between.

In its sample, this clonotype was seen many times. This chain joins TRBV5-1 and TRBJ1-1; TRBD1 might be the D (5 bases). Between the trimmed V and J ends, which lost 0 bases and 4 bases, there was a span of 7 bases. Germline V CDR1 and CDR2: SGHRS, YFSETQ. The CDR3 is 13 amino acids. CDR3 DNA sequence: TGCGCCAGCAGCTTGGAGGGGACCACTGAAGCTTTCTTT. It translates to CASSLEGTTEAFF.

A remark on this clonotype: Being one base from a much bigger clone, this may be a read error. The chain has TRBV9 and TRBJ2-7; TRBD2 agrees at 7 bases. This CDR3 has 15 amino acids. With V trimmed by 6 bases and J by 2 bases, 11 bases remained unmatched. Germline-derived CDR1 and CDR2 are SGDLS and YYNGEE. CDR3 sequence reads: CASNKGLPNAYEQYF. The DNA for the CDR3 is TGTGCCAGCAACAAGGGACTACCCAATGCCTACGAGCAGTACTTC.